Below, one T cell receptor (beta chain) is given with its context. Its antigen is not known. This sample stems from a study of T cell responses to AZD1222 COVID-19 vaccine. General study points: Among spike-specific TCRs, nearly half reportedly target unmutated variant regions. Repertoire collection took place solely once the T cell response had peaked.

The germline V gene encodes CDR1 LGHNA and CDR2 YSLEER. V shed 0 bases and J shed 5 bases, with 8 bases lying between them. CDR3 length: 13 residues. The data were produced by immunoSEQ multiplex PCR, yet TCRdb's version contains in-frame clones alone and is incomplete. The repertoire consists of about 200,000 clones, with approximately 94% occurring once and the leading ten covering around 3.6%. This material consisted of peripheral blood, taken 28 days after the second dose of the MenACWY control vaccine. The V and J genes are TRBV4-3 and TRBJ2-7; D uncertain. The origin of this receptor is an adult who received the MenACWY meningococcal vaccine as a control. The CDR3 DNA sequence: TGCGCCAGCAGCCAAGAGGGGTGGGACGAGCAGTACTTC. It codes for CASSQEGWDEQYF.